This T cell receptor beta chain was recovered during a study of blood T cell repertoires in COVID-19. Study context: Researchers got acute and convalescent COVID-19 samples from the United States, Italy and Spain.

Clones were sequenced by immunoSEQ multiplex PCR, and TCRdb holds only the in-frame ones, with some missing. This sample yields some 210,000 clones, of which roughly four fifths are seen a single time; 6% to 8.5% belongs to the top ten. Trimming pared 3 bases from V and 5 bases from J, leaving 11 bases between. The germline V gene encodes CDR1 LNHDA and CDR2 SQIVND (reference sequence). The CDR3 is 14 amino acids. The chain links TRBV19 to TRBJ1-5; possibly TRBD1 for D (5 bases). The sample consisted of peripheral blood. This TCR came from a woman between 50 and 59 years old with active or convalescent COVID-19. The DNA for the CDR3 is TGTGCCAGTAGTATTGGCAGGGTGGATCAGCCCCAGCATTTT. This encodes CASSIGRVDQPQHF.